The 17 T cell receptor beta chains reported below all come from one sample, sequenced in a study of blood T cell repertoires in COVID-19. The repertoire was sequenced with immunoSEQ multiplex PCR; TCRdb's copy has only in-frame clones and lacks some. Found here are about 400,000 clones, approximately 91% of them singletons; the top ten hold approximately 2.1%. Sequencing input: PBMCs or T cells enriched from blood (not recorded which). The source is a woman aged 35 to 49 with acute COVID-19.

The rearrangement joins TRBV6-1 to TRBJ2-5; 13 nucleotides agree with TRBD2. This CDR3 contains 17 residues. CDR1 and CDR2 from the germline V gene are MNHNS and SASEGT. V lost 6 bases, J lost 5 bases, and 12 bases stayed unmatched. CDR3 in DNA: TGTGCCAGCAGAGAACTAGCGGGGGGGCCCTGCGTTGAGACCCAGTACTTC. This encodes CASRELAGGPCVETQYF.

The J gene is TRBJ1-4, the V gene TRBV6-5; possibly TRBD1 for D (5 bases). The CDR3 has 15 amino acids. The germline V gene has CDR1 MNHEY and CDR2 SVGAGI. Trimming cost V 0 bases and J 4 bases, with 9 bases left between them. CDR3 sequence (DNA): TGTGCCAGCAGTTACTCGAGGGGAGGTAATGAAAAACTGTTTTTT. Amino acids: CASSYSRGGNEKLFF.

The V gene is TRBV6-5, the J gene TRBJ1-2, with TRBD1 identical over 7 bases. V was clipped by 6 bases and J by 1 base; unmatched bases: 2. CDR3 length: 13 amino acids. Germline V gene lookup returns CDR1 MNHEY and CDR2 SVGAGI. The CDR3 sequence: CASRGQINYGYTF. The CDR3 DNA reads as TGTGCCAGCAGGGGACAGATTAACTATGGCTACACCTTC.

V gene TRBV4-1 combines with J gene TRBJ1-1; 9 positions match TRBD1. The CDR3 has 15 amino acids. Per the germline V gene, CDR1 is MGHRA and CDR2 is YSYEKL. Trimming at V came to 2 bases and at J to 5 bases, leaving 6 bases not matched to a gene. CDR3 residues: CASSQLTGGFTEAFF. The CDR3 DNA reads as TGCGCCAGCAGCCAACTTACAGGGGGCTTTACTGAAGCTTTCTTT.

The chain employs TRBV18 and TRBJ2-7; D remains unclear. The CDR3 runs to 14 residues. V shed 3 bases and J shed 2 bases, with 11 bases lying between them. In germline, CDR1 is KGHSH, CDR2 LQKENI. CDR3 residues: CASSPRLRPYEQYF. The CDR3 DNA follows: TGTGCCAGCTCACCCCGACTGCGGCCCTACGAGCAGTACTTC.

The rearrangement links TRBV7-8 to TRBJ1-5, with 10 bases that match TRBD1. Germline V gene data show CDR1 as SGHVS and CDR2 as FQNEAQ. There are 15 residues in the CDR3. The junction had 7 bases not matched to a gene; V was cut back by 4 bases and J by 7 bases. This chain's CDR3 is CASSSRQGAGQPQHF. The CDR3 DNA is TGTGCCAGCAGCTCGAGACAGGGGGCTGGCCAGCCCCAGCATTTT.

The chain links TRBV29-1 to TRBJ1-2; D gene ambiguous. This CDR3 region has 12 residues. The V gene lost 4 bases and the J gene lost 7 bases, with 13 bases spanning the gap. The V gene's germline CDR1 is SQVTM and CDR2 ANQGSEA. CDR3 sequence reads: CSVASRAGGYTF. The CDR3 DNA is TGCAGCGTTGCCTCCCGGGCGGGTGGCTACACCTTC.

V usage is TRBV3-1 (or the pseudogene TRBV3-2) and J usage is TRBJ2-7; D remains unclear. Trimming took off 1 base at V and 2 bases at J, with 9 bases between the two ends. The CDR3 is 14 amino acids. Germline V gene data show CDR1 as LGHDT and CDR2 as YNNKEL (reference sequence). DNA of the CDR3: TGTGCCAGCAGCCAAGGTCCCAGTACCTACGAGCAGTACTTC. Its protein is CASSQGPSTYEQYF.

The chain employs TRBV15 and TRBJ2-7, with D perhaps TRBD2 (5 bases). CDR1 and CDR2 (germline): LNHNV, YYDKDF (reference sequence). The CDR3 length is 15 residues. V lost 0 bases to trimming and J lost 3 bases, with 12 bases between them. The CDR3 nucleotides read TGTGCCACCAGCAGAGATCGAGGGCCCGGCTACGAGCAGTACTTC. It translates to CATSRDRGPGYEQYF.

The rearrangement links TRBV9 to TRBJ1-5; D might be TRBD1 (6 bases). The germline gives CDR1 SGDLS, CDR2 YYNGEE. V lost 5 bases, J lost 3 bases, and 15 bases lay in between. The CDR3 extends over 15 amino acids. The CDR3 DNA is TGTGCCAGCAGTACTGGGGGGGGCGACAATCAGCCCCAGCATTTT. Residues: CASSTGGGDNQPQHF.

J is TRBJ1-6 and V is TRBV5-1; 9 nucleotides line up with TRBD1. The CDR3 length is 16 residues. V dropped 4 bases and J dropped 7; count of bases not matched to a gene: 9. Germline loops: CDR1 SGHRS, CDR2 YFSETQ. The CDR3 coding sequence is TGCGCCAGCAGCCTACAAAACGACAGGGGGAATTCACCCCTCCACTTT. Amino acids: CASSLQNDRGNSPLHF.

V and J are TRBV4-2 and TRBJ2-1; 7 bases map to TRBD2. CDR1 LGHNA and CDR2 YNFKEQ come from the germline V gene. This CDR3 is built from 17 residues. Trimming removed 0 bases from V and 5 bases from J; junction bases left unmatched: 10. This CDR3 is CASSQDLGWGGHNEQFF. The CDR3 coding sequence is TGTGCCAGCAGCCAAGATCTCGGCTGGGGGGGTCACAATGAGCAGTTCTTC.

The V and J genes are TRBV5-6 and TRBJ1-4, with 8 bases lining up with TRBD1. This CDR3 contains 18 residues. The V gene's germline CDR1 is SGHDT and CDR2 YYEEEE. J gave up 2 bases and V 1 base, and 10 bases lay outside the gene matches. CDR3: CASSLRGTGFSTNEKLFF. As DNA, the CDR3 is TGTGCCAGCAGCTTGCGGGGGACAGGATTCAGCACTAATGAAAAACTGTTTTTT.

The count of this clone is one. V and J are TRBV5-1 and TRBJ2-7; a weak D match, TRBD1 (6 bases). V was trimmed by 7 bases and J by 3 bases, leaving 20 bases between them. The CDR3 contains 15 residues. From germline, CDR1 is SGHRS and CDR2 YFSETQ. CDR3 bases: TGCGCCAGCGCCCCAAGGGCAGGGGAAGGCTACGAGCAGTACTTC. The encoded protein is CASAPRAGEGYEQYF.

This clone was seen a single time. The chain employs TRBV27 and TRBJ1-4; D gene uncertain. The CDR3 has 14 residues. Germline V lookup: CDR1 MNHEY, CDR2 SMNVEV (reference sequence). The V end was cut by 4 bases, the J end by 5 bases, with 11 bases between. The CDR3 DNA reads TGTGCCAGCAGTTACCGGGGTATCAATGAAAAACTGTTTTTT. Translated: CASSYRGINEKLFF.

This clone was seen just once. This chain links TRBV19 with TRBJ2-1, with D possibly being TRBD1 (5 bases). CDR1 LNHDA and CDR2 SQIVND come from the germline V gene (reference sequence). The germline V and J ends were trimmed by 5 bases and 6 bases, with 5 bases remaining between them. This CDR3 is 11 amino acids long. CDR3 coding DNA: TGTGCCAGTAGTCAGGGCAATGAGCAGTTCTTC. It specifies CASSQGNEQFF.

CDR3 coding DNA: TGTGCCTGGAGTGGGGGTAGCGGCAATGAGCAGTTCTTC. Its translation is CAWSGGSGNEQFF. The chain recombines TRBV30 with TRBJ2-1, with a weak D call TRBD2 (6 bases). This CDR3 comprises 13 residues. V lost 1 base and J 6 bases, leaving 10 bases between the germline ends. Germline V gives CDR1 GTSNPN, CDR2 SVGIG (reference sequence).